These 28 T cell receptor beta chains originate from one sample sequenced in a study of blood T cell repertoires in COVID-19. Measured with immunoSEQ multiplex PCR; TCRdb has only the in-frame clones, and not every one. The data contain roughly 300,000 clones, about nine tenths of them singletons. Sample: PBMCs or T cells enriched from blood (not recorded which). The receptors were sampled from a man aged 25-45 years who had recovered from COVID-19.

V usage is TRBV12-5 and J usage is TRBJ2-1; maybe TRBD1 (5 bases). Germline lookup yields CDR1 LGHNT and CDR2 FRNRAP. The V and J ends lost 5 bases and 2 bases respectively, with 13 bases between them. This CDR3 region has 15 residues. The chain's CDR3 is CASGAQDRAYNEQFF. For the CDR3, the DNA is TGTGCTAGTGGTGCACAGGACCGAGCCTACAATGAGCAGTTCTTC. Variable domain in full (rest from reference TRBV12-5 and TRBJ2-1): DARVTQTPRHKVTEMGQEVTMRCQPILGHNTVFWYRQTMMQGLELLAYFRNRAPLDDSGMPKDRFSAEMPDATLATLKIQPSEPRDSAVYFCASGAQDRAYNEQFFGPGTRLTVL.

In nucleotides, the CDR3 is TGTGCCAGCAGCCGGGTGAATAGGGGGCTAGAGACCCAGTACTTC. Amino acid sequence: CASSRVNRGLETQYF. The chain couples TRBV7-6 to TRBJ2-5; 7 bases align to TRBD1. CDR1 and CDR2 (germline): SGHVS, FNYEAQ. This CDR3 has 15 amino acids. V shed 5 bases and J 4 bases; nucleotides not matched to a gene: 10.

The chain joins TRBV11-2 to TRBJ1-6; D is uncertain. V lost 6 bases and J 7 bases, leaving 10 bases between the germline ends. The CDR3 is 13 residues long. Germline V gives CDR1 SGHAT, CDR2 FQNNGV. The CDR3 DNA reads as TGTGCCAGCAGGCACGAGGAGAATTCACCCCTCCACTTT. Encoded protein: CASRHEENSPLHF.

The genes are TRBV6-1 and TRBJ1-5; D remains unclear. The germline V gene encodes CDR1 MNHNS and CDR2 SASEGT. V was shortened by 2 bases and J by 7 bases, with 12 bases between the two germline ends. This CDR3 has 14 residues. CDR3 in amino acids: CASSEPGAGQPQHF. The CDR3 region has the DNA TGTGCCAGCAGTGAACCGGGTGCCGGCCAGCCCCAGCATTTT.

The rearrangement joins TRBV7-2 to TRBJ2-4; 9 nucleotides agree with TRBD1. The CDR3 contains 15 residues. CDR1 is SGHTA, CDR2 FQGNSA, per germline. The V segment lost 3 bases and the J segment 8 bases; nucleotides outside the gene matches: 8. In DNA, the CDR3 is TGTGCCAGCAGCTTCCAACAGGGGGCTACGGACATTCAGTACTTC. It is translated as CASSFQQGATDIQYF.

This clone turned up a few times. CDR3 nucleotides: TGTGCCAGCAGCTCGTTACGACTAGCGGGGGGATCCTACGAGCAGTACTTC. It translates to CASSSLRLAGGSYEQYF. This chain joins TRBV13 and TRBJ2-7, with TRBD2 matching 13 bases. Looked up from germline, CDR1 is PRHDT and CDR2 is FYEKMQ (reference sequence). The junction had 7 bases not matched to a gene; V was cut back by 4 bases and J by 1 base. The CDR3 extends over 17 amino acids.

The CDR3 here is CASSSQGSGNTIYF. CDR3 bases: TGTGCCAGCAGTTCGCAGGGATCTGGAAACACCATATATTTT. The rearrangement joins TRBV28 to TRBJ1-3; D may be TRBD1 (5 bases). The CDR3 consists of 14 residues. Between the trimmed V and J ends, which lost 4 bases and 1 base, there was a span of 8 bases. Per germline, CDR1 MDHEN and CDR2 SYDVKM.

To note about this clone: The junction does not match germline at one end; this may be a read error. The V and J genes are TRBV20-1 and TRBJ2-7, with a tentative D call TRBD1 (5 bases). The V gene's germline CDR1 is DFQATT and CDR2 SNEGSKA (reference sequence). CDR3 length equals 11 residues. The CDR3 spells CSARVPTGCDF. The CDR3 nucleotides read TGCAGTGCTAGAGTTCCAACAGGTTGTGACTTC.

V is TRBV5-8 and J is TRBJ2-2; D is perhaps TRBD1 (5 bases). V was shortened by 5 bases and J by 2 bases, with 10 bases between the two germline ends. Germline V gene sequence: CDR1 SGHTS, CDR2 YDEGEE. The CDR3 contains 14 residues. The CDR3 loop is CASSRTPNTGELFF. The CDR3 nucleotides read TGTGCCAGCAGTAGGACACCTAACACCGGGGAGCTGTTTTTT. The full variable domain, completed using reference TRBV5-8 and TRBJ2-2, is EAGVTQSPTHLIKTRGQQATLRCSPISGHTSVYWYQQALGLGLQFLLWYDEGEERNRGNFPPRFSGRQFPNYSSELNVNALELEDSALYLCASSRTPNTGELFFGEGSRLTVL.

This rearrangement joins TRBV10-2 to TRBJ1-5; 7 positions agree with TRBD1. The CDR3 has 15 amino acids. The J segment lost 5 bases and the V segment lost 6 bases, leaving 10 bases of the junction unmatched. Germline V CDR1 and CDR2: WSHSY, SAAADI. CDR3 in DNA: TGCGCCAGCAGCTCCACACAGGGGAAGCATCAGCCCCAGCATTTT. The encoded protein is CASSSTQGKHQPQHF.

The rearrangement joins TRBV10-2 to TRBJ2-2; 9 bases match TRBD2. Germline V CDR1 and CDR2: WSHSY, SAAADI. CDR3 size: 14 residues. The V gene end was trimmed by 6 bases and the J gene end by 7 bases; junction bases not matched to a gene: 6. CDR3 sequence (DNA): TGCGCCAGCAGGTCTAGCGGGAAGGGCGGGGAGCTGTTTTTT. This codes for CASRSSGKGGELFF.

This chain uses TRBV5-4 with TRBJ1-5; possible D gene TRBD1, 5 bases. CDR3 length: 13 amino acids. V dropped 4 bases and J dropped 5 bases, with 10 bases sitting between them. CDR1 and CDR2 from the germline V gene are SGHNT and YYREEE (reference sequence). The CDR3 nucleotides read TGTGCCAGCAGCCGGGGACTTGATCAGCCCCAGCATTTT. This translates into CASSRGLDQPQHF.

The genes are TRBV7-9 and TRBJ1-4; the match to TRBD1 covers 10 bases. The V gene's germline CDR1 is SEHNR and CDR2 FQNEAQ (reference sequence). The CDR3 length is 15 residues. V lost 5 bases and J lost 11; bases outside the gene matches: 11. CDR3 residues: CASSPRLGQGEKLFF. CDR3 in DNA: TGTGCCAGCAGCCCGAGGTTAGGACAGGGGGAGAAACTGTTTTTT.

This sequence joins TRBV5-5 and TRBJ2-7; D might be TRBD1 (5 bases). V lost 2 bases and J lost 1, with 19 bases in between. Germline CDR1 and CDR2: SGHKS and YYEKEE (reference sequence). This CDR3 region has 17 residues. DNA for the CDR3: TGTGCCAGCAGCTTCAGGACATTCCAGGTCAGGTCCTACGAGCAGTACTTC. Translated: CASSFRTFQVRSYEQYF.

The genes are TRBV27 and TRBJ1-1; TRBD1 might be the D (5 bases). V shed 4 bases and J shed 0 bases, with 18 bases lying between them. This CDR3 has 17 amino acids. Germline CDR1 reads MNHEY; CDR2 reads SMNVEV (reference sequence). CDR3 sequence reads: CASSSGLRWGMNTEAFF. In DNA, the CDR3 is TGTGCCAGCAGTTCCGGTTTGCGTTGGGGCATGAACACTGAAGCTTTCTTT.

This chain connects TRBV11-3 to TRBJ2-7; 7 bases fit TRBD1. The CDR3 is made up of 15 amino acids. Germline values: CDR1 SGHNT, CDR2 YENEEA. Trimming took 1 base from V and 3 from J; bases not matched to a gene: 6. CDR3 DNA: TGTGCCAGCAGCTTAGGTTCAGGGGGTGTCTACGAGCAGTACTTC. Protein: CASSLGSGGVYEQYF. The variable domain in full, completed from reference TRBV11-3 and TRBJ2-7, reads EAGVVQSPRYKIIEKKQPVAFWCNPISGHNTLYWYLQNLGQGPELLIRYENEEAVDDSQLPKDRFSAERLKGVDSTLKIQPAELGDSAVYLCASSLGSGGVYEQYFGPGTRLTVT.

The genes are TRBV7-8 and TRBJ1-2; D is uncertain. Trimming left V 1 base short and J 6 bases short, with 9 bases between. CDR1 is SGHVS and CDR2 is FQNEAQ in the germline V gene. The CDR3 is made up of 13 amino acids. The CDR3 spells CASSLGAADGYTF. The CDR3 nucleotides read TGTGCCAGCAGCTTAGGGGCAGCAGATGGCTACACCTTC.

The chain links TRBV30 to TRBJ1-3, with a weak D call TRBD1 (5 bases). V dropped 2 bases and J dropped 8 bases, with 13 bases sitting between them. Germline CDR1 and CDR2: GTSNPN and SVGIG (reference sequence). This CDR3 is built from 13 residues. This CDR3 is CAWSRRGTDTIYF. The CDR3 coding sequence is TGTGCCTGGAGTAGGAGGGGTACGGACACCATATATTTT.

The rearrangement links TRBV15 to TRBJ1-1, with D hard to call. The V gene's germline CDR1 is LNHNV and CDR2 YYDKDF (reference sequence). The CDR3 runs to 14 residues. Between the trimmed V and J ends, which lost 4 bases and 3 bases, there was a span of 12 bases. The DNA for the CDR3 is TGTGCCACCAGCACGGCAGGATTGGACACTGAAGCTTTCTTT. Protein sequence: CATSTAGLDTEAFF.

The DNA of the CDR3 is TGCAGCGTTGCCGGGGAAACGACTGAAGCTTTCTTT. Its translation: CSVAGETTEAFF. The gene calls are TRBV29-1 and TRBJ1-1; D gene uncertain. Germline loops: CDR1 SQVTM, CDR2 ANQGSEA. The CDR3 is 12 residues long. Trimming removed 4 bases at V and 5 bases at J, with 11 bases between.

This chain joins TRBV5-1 and TRBJ2-7; D is perhaps TRBD2 (6 bases). This CDR3 contains 13 residues. The V gene's germline CDR1 is SGHRS and CDR2 YFSETQ. The V end lost 3 bases, the J end lost 2 bases, and 9 bases lay between the germline ends. The CDR3 sequence: CASSWGETYEQYF. As DNA, the CDR3 is TGCGCCAGCAGCTGGGGGGAGACCTACGAGCAGTACTTC.

The chain has TRBV3-1 (or the pseudogene TRBV3-2) and TRBJ1-2; D is undetermined. Germline assignment: CDR1 LGHDT and CDR2 YNNKEL (reference sequence). CDR3 size: 15 residues. V dropped 0 bases and J dropped 4 bases, with 12 bases sitting between them. CDR3 sequence (DNA): TGTGCCAGCAGCCAAGATCCGTACAGCTCCTATGGCTACACCTTC. Translating gives CASSQDPYSSYGYTF.

The chain combines TRBV5-1 with TRBJ2-5, with TRBD1 matching over 8 bases. The CDR3 contains 14 residues. Per germline, CDR1 SGHRS and CDR2 YFSETQ. Trimming removed 4 bases from V and 5 bases from J; junction bases left unmatched: 7. CDR3 region: CASSKRTGFETQYF. In nucleotides, the CDR3 is TGCGCCAGCAGCAAGAGGACAGGGTTCGAGACCCAGTACTTC.

CDR3 amino acids: CASSPQGVTEAFF. The CDR3 DNA reads TGTGCCAGTAGTCCACAAGGGGTCACTGAAGCTTTCTTT. This sequence joins TRBV19 and TRBJ1-1; a possible D gene is TRBD1 (5 bases). The CDR3 runs 13 residues. V was clipped by 5 bases and J by 4 bases, with 11 bases between them. Looked up from germline, CDR1 is LNHDA and CDR2 is SQIVND (reference sequence).

The J gene is TRBJ1-4, the V gene TRBV11-3, with a tentative D call TRBD1 (5 bases). Trimming removed 6 bases at V and 7 bases at J, with 15 bases between. The CDR3 extends over 14 amino acids. Germline CDR1 is SGHNT and CDR2 is YENEEA. This chain's CDR3 is CASRPTAGGEKLFF. CDR3 sequence (DNA): TGTGCCAGCAGGCCGACTGCGGGGGGTGAAAAACTGTTTTTT. The full variable domain, with the rest looked up from reference TRBV11-3 and TRBJ1-4, is EAGVVQSPRYKIIEKKQPVAFWCNPISGHNTLYWYLQNLGQGPELLIRYENEEAVDDSQLPKDRFSAERLKGVDSTLKIQPAELGDSAVYLCASRPTAGGEKLFFGSGTQLSVL.

The rearrangement uses TRBV7-9 and TRBJ2-1, with 7 nucleotides matching TRBD1. The germline V gene has CDR1 SEHNR and CDR2 FQNEAQ (reference sequence). The trim removed 9 bases at V and 5 bases at J, leaving 7 bases unmatched. The CDR3 sequence is 13 residues long. The CDR3 protein is CASGWTGDNEQFF. DNA for the CDR3: TGTGCCAGTGGGTGGACAGGAGACAATGAGCAGTTCTTC.

The chain carries TRBV28 and TRBJ1-1; 8 nucleotides match TRBD1. The J segment lost 4 bases and the V segment lost 3 bases, leaving 7 bases of the junction unmatched. Germline CDR1 reads MDHEN; CDR2 reads SYDVKM. This CDR3 has 15 amino acids. The CDR3 bases are TGTGCCAGCAGTTTCATCAGACAGGGGCCCACTGAAGCTTTCTTT. This encodes CASSFIRQGPTEAFF. Drawing the rest from reference TRBV28 and TRBJ1-1, the complete variable domain is DVKVTQSSRYLVKRTGEKVFLECVQDMDHENMFWYRQDPGLGLRLIYFSYDVKMKEKGDIPEGYSVSREKKERFSLILESASTNQTSMYLCASSFIRQGPTEAFFGQGTRLTVV.

The chain recombines TRBV11-3 with TRBJ2-3; 9 nucleotides agree with TRBD2. In germline, CDR1 is SGHNT, CDR2 YENEEA. Trimming took 5 bases from V and 2 from J; bases not matched to a gene: 5. The length of the CDR3 is 15 residues. The chain's CDR3 is CASSPLAGLTDTQYF. The CDR3 DNA sequence: TGTGCCAGCAGCCCCCTAGCGGGACTCACAGATACGCAGTATTTT.